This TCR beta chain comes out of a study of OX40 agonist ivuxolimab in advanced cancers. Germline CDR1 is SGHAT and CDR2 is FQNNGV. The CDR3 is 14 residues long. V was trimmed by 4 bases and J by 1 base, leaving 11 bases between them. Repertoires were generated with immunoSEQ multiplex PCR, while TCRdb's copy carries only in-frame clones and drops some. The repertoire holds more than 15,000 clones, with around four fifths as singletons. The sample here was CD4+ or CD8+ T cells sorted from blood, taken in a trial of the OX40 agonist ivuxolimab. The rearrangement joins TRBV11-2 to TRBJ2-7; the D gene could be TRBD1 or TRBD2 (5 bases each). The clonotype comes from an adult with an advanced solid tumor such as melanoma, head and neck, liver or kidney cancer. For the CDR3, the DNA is TGTGCCAGCAGCTACGGGACGGAATCCTACGAGCAGTACTTC. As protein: CASSYGTESYEQYF.